This T cell receptor beta chain was profiled in a study of cytomegalovirus exposure and HLA in healthy donors listed by TCRdb under 2017. About the investigation overall: An earlier analysis of approximately 640 of the donors reported 250 to 350 Gb of sequence data and roughly 110 million unique TCR beta sequences from about 179 million T cells. The study aimed to test whether signatures of past pathogen exposure could be identified by cataloging public T cell receptors. The genetic ancestry cluster associated with self-reported Caucasian donors included about 81% of the roughly 400 genotyped donors. Approximately 300 gigabases of sequencing data and approximately 91 million unique TCR sequences made up an early release that covered approximately 650 HLA-typed donors. Besides the first cohort of 666 subjects, a separate validation cohort made up of roughly 120 different subjects was used. Every discovery cohort repertoire had been produced on one sequencing platform. A later genetic analysis took genome-wide SNP genotypes for about three fifths of the 666 donors and used that subset as a discovery cohort. Because of strong linkage in the cohort, five DR-DQ haplotypes were treated as single units for association and clustering. To study patterns of TCR occurrence, a later analysis re-analyzed previously published TCR beta repertoires from around 700 donors and added high-resolution HLA genotyping. Rather than drawing on any new phenotypic data, the later analysis identified candidate immune exposures from TCR beta sequences and the way those sequences occurred across donors. Donor age, sex, ethnicity and CMV serostatus were compiled alongside the repertoire data. An earlier analysis of 587 of the donors used high-throughput TCR beta sequencing to judge whether each TCR beta V gene segment behaved as functional or pseudogenic. To predict cytomegalovirus infection status, the study brought together high-throughput TCR immunosequencing, statistical association of individual TCRs with disease status, and machine learning. Both class I and class II loci were covered by HLA typing, at four-digit resolution. The number of typed donors differed by locus: about 620-640 for A, B, C, DRB1 and DQB1; some 540 for DQA1; approximately 610 for DPA1; and roughly 450 for DPB1. The T cell repertoires of 666 subjects were profiled by immunosequencing and related to cytomegalovirus serostatus. Among roughly 400 genotyped donors of the cohort, an average of approximately 240,000 unique TCR beta nucleotide sequences was sequenced per donor, of which 15% to 20% were non-productive.

What the work shows at the level of the full study, not this receptor alone: A further reported finding was that TCR beta sequences accurately predicted the HLA-A and HLA-B alleles for most subjects in the first cohort. Linkage disequilibrium might explain the correlated functional status among segregating V segments, but an unknown experimental factor could not be excluded. A later analysis found that HLA-associated TCR beta chains were more clonally expanded and had lower generation probabilities than equally common non-associated chains. This cohort had only TCR beta chains sequenced, and the lack of alpha or paired-chain data limited which features could be detected. Presence/absence analyses assumed roughly uniform sequencing depth across donors, an assumption that may not hold. In a later analysis, TCR association rates were found to vary across HLA loci, with the most associated TCRs seen for DRB1 alleles and the fewest for HLA-C alleles. Immune exposure information for the cohort was limited to CMV serostatus. In both the original and validation cohorts, the classifier was reported to diagnose cytomegalovirus status with high specificity and sensitivity. It was suggested by the authors that the approach could potentially be generalized to other disease states and immunological phenotypes. While some public TCRs were present in many individuals, most TCR sequences turned up only very rarely across donors. According to a later analysis, parvovirus B19, influenza, CMV and Epstein-Barr virus appeared linked to several top co-occurrence clusters. According to a later genetic analysis, donors in an Asian-associated ancestry cluster had fewer N-insertions in productive TCRs than the roughly 700-donor mean. Assigning TCR associations to individual alleles was difficult when HLA alleles, especially DR and DQ, strongly co-occurred. According to a later analysis, most CMV-associated TCR beta chains appeared to be HLA-restricted, and the HLA associations seemed to be driven largely by CMV exposure. V-gene and J-gene trimming of TCR beta chains was associated with a missense DCLRE1C variant in a later genetic analysis, and the association was replicated in an independent cohort. In an earlier analysis of fewer than 700 of the donors, most TCR beta V segments appeared in productive rearrangements about 87% or about 30% of the time, broadly matching IMGT annotations. Because HLA typing was missing for some donors at each locus, association tests included only the typed subset. Some 16 rarely observed V segments, including chromosome 9 orphons, were excluded from the earlier analysis of several hundred of the donors because counts were too low. In vitro tests confirmed that a few of the cytomegalovirus-associated TCR beta chains recognize cytomegalovirus antigens. A cluster of highly shared sequence variants was judged likely to be a technical artifact of the sequencing pipeline. A later analysis associated about 17,000 TCR beta sequences with specific HLA alleles at a false discovery rate of 0.05. Some IMGT-functional V segments, including TRBV6-2 and TRBV6-3, could not be distinguished by the 87-base-pair reads and were therefore excluded. The study listed 164 TCR beta chains as associated with cytomegalovirus.

The method behind the library was the immunoSEQ multiplex PCR assay. The multiplex PCR relied on a mix of 60 forward primers for TCR Vbeta segments and 13 reverse primers for TCR Jbeta segments. The CDR3 region of rearranged TCR beta genes was amplified from genomic DNA by a multiplex PCR assay. Amplified TCR beta libraries were sequenced as 87-base-pair reads on the Illumina HiSeq System. In the authors' own workflow: A later analysis counted about 82 million unique TCR beta chains across the 600 to 850 repertoires, and roughly 11 million of these chains were shared by at least two donors. A nearest-neighbor algorithm error-corrected the raw reads and collapsed the reads into unique sequences, merging closely related sequences to remove PCR and sequencing errors. V, D and J gene segments were assigned by aligning CDR3 sequences to IMGT reference sequences. For a sequence to be retained, at least a six-nucleotide match to both a V gene segment and a J gene segment was required. A rearrangement counted as productive if the CDR3 had no stop codons and remained in frame with V and J, and every other rearrangement counted as non-productive. CDR3 was defined by IMGT convention, running from the second conserved V-encoded cysteine to the conserved J-encoded phenylalanine. The earlier analysis of about 610 of the donors excluded any sequence lacking an unambiguous match to a single V gene segment. An earlier analysis of several hundred of the donors called V segments functional above 56.7% productive rearrangements and segregating when the between-donor standard deviation exceeded 5%. A statistical classification framework was built for diagnosing cytomegalovirus status from the catalog of TCR beta chain sequences. In a later analysis, V and J genes were assigned by comparing TCR nucleotide sequences against IMGT/GENE-DB human TR gene sequences. In a later analysis, CDR3 sequences and most-parsimonious VDJ recombination scenarios were assigned using the TCRdist pipeline. In a later analysis, each TCR beta chain was defined by its CDR3 amino acid sequence together with its V-gene family, and reads without a unique V-gene family were excluded. A later analysis removed 550 to 650 highly shared, low-generation-probability nucleotide sequences to deal with suspected cross-contamination and a sequencing artifact. In a later analysis, a clonal expansion index was calculated for each public chain from normalized within-repertoire ranks of inferred template counts. In a later analysis, generation probabilities were computed with a VDJ recombination model fitted to out-of-frame rearrangements, and the resulting probabilities were checked against IGoR. Hypergeometric tests were used in a later analysis to score TCR-TCR, TCR-HLA and TCR-CMV co-occurrence, with a repertoire-size bias correction applied to the TCR pairs. False discovery rates were estimated in a later analysis by permuting HLA or CMV assignments 20 times. In a later analysis, co-occurring TCRs were grouped using DBSCAN, with TCRdist sequence similarity added in when clustering inside HLA-allele-positive subsets. Repertoires with fewer than 30,000 or more than 120,000 public chains were left out of co-occurrence clustering, as were five repertoires with anomalous nucleotide sharing. TCRdb took this table from immuneACCESS and kept in-frame rearrangements with V and J called. Such tables lack part of the clones; where checked against another copy, unresolved V genes explain under half of the gap, and the rest is unexplained. The V and J calls and the clone size are those of that table, but D and trimming were determined from the DNA. The sample profile shows around 250,000 clones; over 70% of them were found once. Clones ranked in the top ten supply about 8% of the sample.

The cohort was made up of roughly 670 healthy bone marrow donors. At the time of sampling, all cohort members were nominally healthy, though unrecorded immune exposures were likely present. The donor tested CMV seropositive and was one of the 289 seropositive cohort members. A peripheral blood sample was provided by each donor, and peripheral blood mononuclear cells were used for TCR beta sequencing. The Qiagen DNeasy Blood Extraction Kit was used to extract genomic DNA from the blood cell samples. Concerning this clone: Its cognate antigen has yet to be identified. One end of the junction varies from germline; a read error may be responsible.

The CDR3 has 12 amino acids, counting the end cysteine and phenylalanine. CDR3 DNA only is kept here, 36 bases in frame from base 1. The germline V gene (reference sequence) yields SEHNR for CDR1 and FQNEAQ for CDR2. The sequence links TRBV7-9 to TRBJ1-2; the D gene is unclear. This sequence was found in a woman aged 55-70 years in good health and CMV-seropositive. Material: PBMCs. The CDR3 protein is CSSSSRYYGYTF. Read as DNA, the sequence is TGTTCCAGCAGCTCCCGTTACTATGGCTACACCTTC.